A selection of T cell receptor beta chains follows, all from one sample in a study of control samples from healthy donors and cancer patients. Repertoires were generated with immunoSEQ multiplex PCR, while TCRdb's copy carries only in-frame clones and drops some. The repertoire consists of about 120,000 clones, with around nine tenths occurring once and the leading ten covering 9.5% to 13%. The material sequenced was blood. These receptors came from a man younger than 40 in good health. Each CDR3 is given with its conserved first and last residue. D genes are given only for firm matches. The size field is filled for only some rows; it gives once, few, many or a size class.

CDR3nt	CDR3aa	abundance	v_gene	j_gene	d_gene
TGTGCCAGCAACACCGGGGAGCTGTTTTTT	CASNTGELFF	once	TRBV7-9	TRBJ2-2	NA
TGTGCCAGCTCACCACAATCGGTGGAGTATGGCTACACCTTC	CASSPQSVEYGYTF	NA	TRBV18	TRBJ1-2	NA
TGTGCCAGCGGTGGGTACACTGAAGCTTTCTTT	CASGGYTEAFF	NA	TRBV2	TRBJ1-1	NA
TGTGCCAGCAGTGAGGTTTGGGTCGCCTCTGGAAACACCATATATTTT	CASSEVWVASGNTIYF	NA	TRBV2	TRBJ1-3	NA
TGTGCCTGGAGTGTACGACCGGGCAATCAGCCCCAGCATTTT	CAWSVRPGNQPQHF	NA	TRBV30	TRBJ1-5	NA
TGTGCCAGCAGCTTGGGGGGCAGGGCGTATGGAAACACCATATATTTT	CASSLGGRAYGNTIYF	NA	TRBV5-6	TRBJ1-3	NA
TGTGCCAGTAGCGCCCTACAAGAGGGCAGCACAGATACGCAGTATTTT	CASSALQEGSTDTQYF	NA	TRBV19	TRBJ2-3	NA
TGTGCCAGCAGTAGTGGGCGGGGGACCTCCTACAATGAGCAGTTCTTC	CASSSGRGTSYNEQFF	NA	TRBV27	TRBJ2-1	TRBD2
TGTGCCAGCAGCTTGGTCAGTGGAGGTGAAGCTTTCTTT	CASSLVSGGEAFF	NA	TRBV5-4	TRBJ1-1	NA
TGCGCCAGCAGCTTGGCCGCGGCAGCCTGGACGGGTGAAAAACTGTTTTTT	CASSLAAAAWTGEKLFF	once	TRBV5-1	TRBJ1-4	NA
TGTGCCAGCAGCGTAGCTACGTGGCCCGAAGCTTTCTTT	CASSVATWPEAFF	NA	TRBV9	TRBJ1-1	NA
TGTGCCAGCAGTTCGGAAGGGGGGAGGGACAATCAGCCCCAGCATTTT	CASSSEGGRDNQPQHF	NA	TRBV28	TRBJ1-5	NA
TGTGCCAGTCAGAGTGACAGGGTGCCTCATCAGCCCCAGCATTTT	CASQSDRVPHQPQHF	NA	TRBV6-5	TRBJ1-5	TRBD1
TGTGCCACCTGGGGGTCTTTGAACACTGAAGCTTTCTTT	CATWGSLNTEAFF	NA	TRBV28	TRBJ1-1	NA
TGTGCCAGCAGTTTAGCGGGGAGGATCAACACCTTC	CASSLAGRINTF	NA	TRBV28	TRBJ1-2	NA
TGTGCCACCAGCATAAGGGGTGGCACCGGGGAGCTGTTTTTT	CATSIRGGTGELFF	NA	TRBV15	TRBJ2-2	NA
TGTGCCAGCAGCTCAGGAACACATGGCTACACCTTC	CASSSGTHGYTF	NA	TRBV11-2	TRBJ1-2	NA
TGTGCCAGCAGACTAACAGGGGGCATAGGCAATCAGCCCCAGCATTTT	CASRLTGGIGNQPQHF	NA	TRBV27	TRBJ1-5	TRBD1
TGTGCCAGCATCGGGTATAGCTCCTACAATGAGCAGTTCTTC	CASIGYSSYNEQFF	NA	TRBV6-5	TRBJ2-1	NA
TGCGCCAGCAGCTTGGGGACAGACAACACTGAAGCTTTCTTT	CASSLGTDNTEAFF	NA	TRBV5-1	TRBJ1-1	NA
TGTGCCAGCAGCCCCCAAAACAGGGGCGGTGAAGCTTTCTTT	CASSPQNRGGEAFF	NA	TRBV11-3	TRBJ1-1	TRBD1
TGTGCCAGCAGCCAAGAAACGGGGTTGGGCACTGAAGCTTTCTTT	CASSQETGLGTEAFF	NA	TRBV3-1/TRBV3-2	TRBJ1-1	NA
TGTGCCAGCAGCTTAACAGGACTAGCGGGGGGCATGGAGACCCAGTACTTC	CASSLTGLAGGMETQYF	NA	TRBV7-3	TRBJ2-5	TRBD2
TGTGCCATCCCCGGGACGAATGGAAACACCATATATTTT	CAIPGTNGNTIYF	NA	TRBV10-3	TRBJ1-3	NA
TGTGCCAGCAGTGGACCGGGATTTGAAGCTTTCTTT	CASSGPGFEAFF	NA	TRBV2	TRBJ1-1	NA
TGTGCCAGCAGCTCCTCAGGGGGACAGCCCCAGCATTTT	CASSSSGGQPQHF	NA	TRBV11-2	TRBJ1-5	TRBD1
TGTGCCAGCAGTGAATTGGGGACAGGGGCGAGAGGCGAGCAGTACTTC	CASSELGTGARGEQYF	NA	TRBV25-1	TRBJ2-7	TRBD1
TGCGCCAGCAGCCCTGGCGCTGTCTCCTATAATTCACCCCTCCACTTT	CASSPGAVSYNSPLHF	NA	TRBV4-1	TRBJ1-6	NA
TGTGCCAGCAGCCAAGATCCGGACTATCAGCCCCAGCATTTT	CASSQDPDYQPQHF	NA	TRBV4-2	TRBJ1-5	NA
TGTGCCAGCAGCTTAGAGGGGGCCTTGCCCCACTATGGCTACACCTTC	CASSLEGALPHYGYTF	NA	TRBV7-2	TRBJ1-2	TRBD1
TGTGCCAGCCTGCGGGAACAGGGTTCCAATCAGCCCCAGCATTTT	CASLREQGSNQPQHF	once	TRBV2	TRBJ1-5	NA
TGTGCCAGCAGCTTAGGTCCTACTGTTAGGGATGGCTACACCTTC	CASSLGPTVRDGYTF	NA	TRBV11-2	TRBJ1-2	NA
TGTGCCATCAGGAATAAGGGGAGCACTGAAGCTTTCTTT	CAIRNKGSTEAFF	NA	TRBV10-3	TRBJ1-1	NA
TGTGCCACCTCCGGGGAGCGGGGGGGCACCGGGGAGCTGTTTTTT	CATSGERGGTGELFF	once	TRBV10-3	TRBJ2-2	TRBD2
TGTGCCAGCAGCTTGGAGGGCAGCCCGAACACTGAAGCTTTCTTT	CASSLEGSPNTEAFF	NA	TRBV5-5	TRBJ1-1	NA
TGTGCCACCAGTGATTCAGGAGACTATGGCTACACCTTC	CATSDSGDYGYTF	NA	TRBV24-1	TRBJ1-2	NA
TGTGCCAGCAGTTTAGGACTAGCTAAGGCCCTTACTGAGCAGTTCTTC	CASSLGLAKALTEQFF	NA	TRBV27	TRBJ2-1	TRBD2
TGCGCCAGCAGCCGCGAGGGGACTGATGAAAAACTGTTTTTT	CASSREGTDEKLFF	NA	TRBV5-1	TRBJ1-4	NA
TGTGCCACCAGTGATTTCGCAGGAAACACCATATATTTT	CATSDFAGNTIYF	NA	TRBV24-1	TRBJ1-3	NA
TGTGCCAGCAGTGAAAGGTGGGGGGGCGGTCAGCCCCAGCATTTT	CASSERWGGGQPQHF	once	TRBV6-1	TRBJ1-5	NA
TGTGCCAGCAGTGAAGACCAGTTCGCGAACACTGAAGCTTTCTTT	CASSEDQFANTEAFF	NA	TRBV6-1	TRBJ1-1	NA
TGTGCCAGCAGTCCGGACGGGGCTGACTATGGCTACACCTTC	CASSPDGADYGYTF	NA	TRBV5-6	TRBJ1-2	NA
TGTGCCAGCAGTTCCAGGGGGTTTAGCAATCAGCCCCAGCATTTT	CASSSRGFSNQPQHF	NA	TRBV6-5	TRBJ1-5	TRBD1
TGTGCCAGCAGCTTAAGCGGTGAGCAGTTCTTC	CASSLSGEQFF	NA	TRBV11-3	TRBJ2-1	NA
TGTGCCAGCAGTGACGGCAGGGGAACAGATACGCAGTATTTT	CASSDGRGTDTQYF	NA	TRBV6-1	TRBJ2-3	NA
TGTGCCAGCAGCCAAGATGCAGCGGTTAAGACCCAGTACTTC	CASSQDAAVKTQYF	NA	TRBV14	TRBJ2-5	NA
TGCGCCAGCTCTACAACGAACACCGGGGAGCTGTTTTTT	CASSTTNTGELFF	NA	TRBV10-2	TRBJ2-2	NA
TGTGCCAGCAGCCGGTCCTCGGGCAGGGGATACGAGCAGTACTTC	CASSRSSGRGYEQYF	NA	TRBV14	TRBJ2-7	NA
TGTGCCAGCAGCTTCGTATCGGGGAAACTGTTTTTT	CASSFVSGKLFF	many	TRBV5-6	TRBJ1-4	NA
TGTGCCTGGAGCTTCCGTCCCAATCAGCCCCAGCATTTT	CAWSFRPNQPQHF	few	TRBV30	TRBJ1-5	NA
TGTGCCAGCAGCCAAGTCGCGGGACGCCCCTCCACCTTC	CASSQVAGRPSTF	NA	TRBV3-1/TRBV3-2	TRBJ1-2	NA
TGCGCCAGCAGCTCGGGACAGGGGGCCCTCGCTGAAGCTTTCTTT	CASSSGQGALAEAFF	NA	TRBV5-1	TRBJ1-1	TRBD1
TGTGCCAGCAGCTTAACGGGCCGTCTTGGCGGTGAGCAGTTCTTC	CASSLTGRLGGEQFF	NA	TRBV7-3	TRBJ2-1	NA
TGTGCCAGCACCCTTTTTGGGACATCGAACACTGAAGCTTTCTTT	CASTLFGTSNTEAFF	NA	TRBV7-2	TRBJ1-1	NA